This T cell receptor (beta chain) was profiled in a study of blood T cell repertoires in COVID-19. Study background: The origin of the acute and convalescent COVID-19 samples was the United States, Italy and Spain. PBMCs, B-cell-depleted T cells, or T cells were the source of the cDNA or gDNA that made up the material.

Original processing methods: Estimates of nucleated cell counts were drawn from the amplification of reference gene primers. TCRdb keeps only in-frame clones here, not all; method: immunoSEQ multiplex PCR. That table is the source of V, J and clone size, and D and trimming were worked out from the DNA. This table holds 200,000 to 250,000 clones, less than 90% found once. This clone was detected only once. The sequence derives from a man in his 60s with acute or convalescent COVID-19. Sequencing was performed on peripheral blood.

CDR3 nucleotide sequence: TGTGCCAGCAGCAGCCAAGCGGGAGAGGGTACCGGGGAGCTGTTTTTT. This codes for CASSSQAGEGTGELFF. J is TRBJ2-2 and V is TRBV7-2; 8 bases align to TRBD2. This CDR3 is built from 16 residues. Germline V gene lookup returns CDR1 SGHTA and CDR2 FQGNSA. The ends lost 5 bases at V and 5 bases at J; junction bases unmatched: 10.